This T cell receptor (beta chain) was observed in a study of T cells in pancreatic ductal adenocarcinoma. Surgery without prior neoadjuvant therapy was the treatment of the selected pancreatic ductal adenocarcinoma patients. Using immunoSEQ multiplex PCR, the repertoire was profiled, and TCRdb retains in-frame clones only, with some absent. Among around 9,000 clones listed, around 66% were seen once. CDR1 and CDR2 (germline): MNHEY, SVGAGI. V gave up 6 bases and J gave up 11 bases, with 14 bases separating them. The CDR3 is 13 residues long. The specimen was pancreatic tumor tissue. The receptor's source is a human donor with pancreatic ductal adenocarcinoma. The chain has TRBV6-5 and TRBJ1-6, with D possibly TRBD1 on 5 matching bases. The CDR3 nucleotides read TGTGCCAGCAGCCTGGACACGCGGCCACCCCTCCACTTT. It encodes CASSLDTRPPLHF.